A selection of T cell receptor beta chains follows, all from one sample in a study of blood T cell repertoires in COVID-19. The repertoire was sequenced with immunoSEQ multiplex PCR; TCRdb's copy has only in-frame clones and lacks some. Of approximately 140,000 clones listed, around 86% are singletons. Specimen: peripheral blood. These receptors were taken from a human donor in a cohort sampled during active COVID-19. Both conserved end residues are part of each CDR3. The D gene is left open where the match is weak. Clone size is not always given. Where it is, it says once, few, many or a class for expanded clones.

-	TRBV5-1	-	TRBJ2-2	TGCGCCAGCAGCTTGATGGCAGGGTCTGGGTCCGGGGAGCTGTTTTTT	CASSLMAGSGSGELFF
-	TRBV19	-	TRBJ1-3	TGTGCCAGTAACTCCTTCGGACAGAGCTCTGGAAACACCATATATTTT	CASNSFGQSSGNTIYF
TRBD2	TRBV5-4	few	TRBJ2-1	TGTGCCAGCAGCTTGGAGGGCGGGAGGGCCGGTAGTGAGCAGTTCTTC	CASSLEGGRAGSEQFF
TRBD1	TRBV27	-	TRBJ2-7	TGTGCCAGCAGCTTAGACAGGGGAGTTTGGAACGAGCAGTACTTC	CASSLDRGVWNEQYF
TRBD2	TRBV5-6	-	TRBJ2-1	TGTGCCAGCAGCTTGGTCGGGGGGGCGTCCGGGAATGAGCAGTTCTTC	CASSLVGGASGNEQFF
TRBD2	TRBV24-1	-	TRBJ2-1	TGTGCCACCAGTGATTCCGTTGGGACTAGCGGATACAATGAGCAGTTCTTC	CATSDSVGTSGYNEQFF
-	TRBV11-2	-	TRBJ1-1	TGTGCCAGCAGCTTAGACCCCAGGGTGAACACTGAAGCTTTCTTT	CASSLDPRVNTEAFF
TRBD1	TRBV4-1	-	TRBJ1-2	TGCGCCAGCAGCCAACAAACAGGGGAACCCCATGGCTACACCTTC	CASSQQTGEPHGYTF
TRBD1	TRBV5-6	-	TRBJ1-1	TGTGCCAGCAGGAATTTTTGGACAGGGAACACTGAAGCTTTCTTT	CASRNFWTGNTEAFF
TRBD1	TRBV28	-	TRBJ1-5	TGTGCCAGCAGTTCCCAGGGGGCGGGCAATCAGCCCCAGCATTTT	CASSSQGAGNQPQHF
-	TRBV19	-	TRBJ1-1	TGTGCCAGTGCCAGACGGGGGTACACTGAAGCTTTCTTT	CASARRGYTEAFF
TRBD1	TRBV2	-	TRBJ1-2	TGTGCCAGCAGGGGACAGGGGGCGGGAGGCTACACCTTC	CASRGQGAGGYTF
-	TRBV18	few	TRBJ1-5	TGTGCCAGCTCACCTGCTACGCACAATCAGCCCCAGCATTTT	CASSPATHNQPQHF
-	TRBV6-5	-	TRBJ1-5	TGTGCCAGCAGTACGGACAGCTATAGCAATCAGCCCCAGCATTTT	CASSTDSYSNQPQHF
TRBD1	TRBV27	-	TRBJ1-5	TGTGCCAGCAGGTACAGACAGGGTAGCAATCAGCCCCAGCATTTT	CASRYRQGSNQPQHF
-	TRBV2	few	TRBJ2-2	TGTGCCAGCAGGGGCGGGGTGACGAACACCGGGGAGCTGTTTTTT	CASRGGVTNTGELFF
TRBD2	TRBV7-7	-	TRBJ2-1	TGTGCTAGCAGCTTAGCTCGCGGGAGCCCTTCCAATGAGCAGTTCTTC	CASSLARGSPSNEQFF
TRBD1	TRBV11-1	-	TRBJ2-7	TGTGCCAGCAGCAGACGGGACAGGGTAGCCGAGCAGTACTTC	CASSRRDRVAEQYF
TRBD1	TRBV12-3/TRBV12-4	-	TRBJ1-2	TGTGCCAGCAGCCGACAGGGTAACTATGGCTACACCTTC	CASSRQGNYGYTF
TRBD1	TRBV12-3/TRBV12-4	-	TRBJ1-2	TGTGCCAGCAGTCCCGGACAGGATGGCTACACCTTC	CASSPGQDGYTF
TRBD1	TRBV5-1	-	TRBJ1-4	TGCGCCAGCAGCTTTTTCGGGCAGGGGGCAACGACTAATGAAAAACTGTTTTTT	CASSFFGQGATTNEKLFF
-	TRBV7-9	-	TRBJ1-1	TGTGCCAGCAGCCGGCCGGAGAGGCCCACTGAAGCTTTCTTT	CASSRPERPTEAFF
-	TRBV6-2/TRBV6-3	-	TRBJ1-1	TGTGCCAGCAGTTCCTCACCATGGGACTTAACGAACACTGAAGCTTTCTTT	CASSSSPWDLTNTEAFF
-	TRBV12-5	few	TRBJ1-5	TGTGCTAGTGGTTTCCTGGGCTATAGCAATCAGCCCCAGCATTTT	CASGFLGYSNQPQHF
-	TRBV5-3	-	TRBJ2-7	TGTGCCAGAAGCTTGGGTTATCAGTACTTC	CARSLGYQYF
TRBD2	TRBV6-5	once	TRBJ2-7	TGTGCCGGGGGGACTAGCGGTACCTACGAGCAGTACTTC	CAGGTSGTYEQYF
-	TRBV11-1	few	TRBJ2-7	TGTGCCAGCAGCTTAGCCGGCGGCTTCTTATACGAGCAGTACTTC	CASSLAGGFLYEQYF
TRBD2	TRBV29-1	-	TRBJ2-7	TGCAGCGCAGATGGGACTAGCGGGACAAGGAGACAGTACTTC	CSADGTSGTRRQYF
TRBD2	TRBV27	-	TRBJ2-1	TGTGCCAGCACTATAGCGGGAGGCAATGAGCAGTTCTTC	CASTIAGGNEQFF
-	TRBV2	-	TRBJ2-2	TGTGCCAGCAGTGGGGGTAGCGTGAACACCGGGGAGCTGTTTTTT	CASSGGSVNTGELFF
-	TRBV6-5	few	TRBJ1-1	TGTGCCAGCAGTACCCCAGGGACTACTGAAGCTTTCTTT	CASSTPGTTEAFF
-	TRBV5-1	few	TRBJ2-2	TGCGCCAGCAGCTTGGATGGTCGGGCGGGCACGAACACCGGGGAGCTGTTTTTT	CASSLDGRAGTNTGELFF
TRBD2	TRBV6-5	-	TRBJ2-7	TGTGCCAGCAGCGGACCAGGACTAGCGGGGTTCGAGCAGTACTTC	CASSGPGLAGFEQYF
TRBD1	TRBV28	-	TRBJ2-5	TGTGCCAGCAGTTTATGGCAGGGGGAAGAGACCCAGTACTTC	CASSLWQGEETQYF
TRBD2	TRBV3-1/TRBV3-2	-	TRBJ2-1	TGTGCCAGCAGCCACCCAGCGGGATACTACAATGAGCAGTTCTTC	CASSHPAGYYNEQFF
TRBD1	TRBV18	-	TRBJ1-5	TGTGCCAGCTCACCACCCGGGACAGGGGATCAGCCCCAGCATTTT	CASSPPGTGDQPQHF
-	TRBV9	-	TRBJ1-1	TGTGCCAGCAGCGCCCCCGGGAGGAACACTGAAGCTTTCTTT	CASSAPGRNTEAFF
TRBD1	TRBV5-1	-	TRBJ1-3	TGCGCCAGCGGCAGGGACAGCGGTGGAAACACCATATATTTT	CASGRDSGGNTIYF
TRBD2	TRBV7-3	-	TRBJ2-2	TGTGCCAGCAGCCCAACTAGGGGCGGGAGTATCGCCGGGGAGCTGTTTTTT	CASSPTRGGSIAGELFF
TRBD1	TRBV6-5	-	TRBJ1-2	TGTGCCAGCAGTTACACCGGGACAGGGAGAGAGGGCTACACCTTC	CASSYTGTGREGYTF
TRBD1	TRBV9	-	TRBJ1-5	TGTGCCAGCAGCGCTAGGACAGGAGGGCCCCAGCATTTT	CASSARTGGPQHF
-	TRBV11-2	-	TRBJ1-3	TGTGCCAGCAGCTTAGATCTACCACAGGGCTCAACCATATATTTT	CASSLDLPQGSTIYF
-	TRBV7-9	-	TRBJ1-4	TGTGCCAGCAGCTTAGTTTACAGGGATGGTGAAAAACTGTTTTTT	CASSLVYRDGEKLFF
-	TRBV5-4	-	TRBJ1-6	TGTGCCAGCAGCCAAGGGGGGGTTGGGAATTCACCCCTCCACTTT	CASSQGGVGNSPLHF
TRBD2	TRBV13	-	TRBJ2-7	TGTGCCAGCAGCCCCCGGACTAGCGGGAGTGCGCACGAGCAGTACTTC	CASSPRTSGSAHEQYF
-	TRBV7-6	-	TRBJ2-5	TGTGCCAGCAGCTCCATGACTCAAGAGACCCAGTACTTC	CASSSMTQETQYF
-	TRBV23-1	-	TRBJ2-7	TGCGCCAGCGGGAGCTACGAGCAGTACTTC	CASGSYEQYF
-	TRBV7-2	-	TRBJ2-3	TGTGCCAGCAGCCTAGGGGCACCCGATACGCAGTATTTT	CASSLGAPDTQYF